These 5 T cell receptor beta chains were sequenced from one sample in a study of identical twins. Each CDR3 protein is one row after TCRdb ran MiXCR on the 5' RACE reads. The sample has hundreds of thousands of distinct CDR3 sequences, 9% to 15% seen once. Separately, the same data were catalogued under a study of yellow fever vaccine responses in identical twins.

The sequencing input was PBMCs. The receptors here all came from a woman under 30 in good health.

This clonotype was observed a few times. CDR3 bases: TGCGCCAGCAGTGAGGCGTCAGGGGGCAGCTCCTACAATGAGCAGTTCTTC. It translates to CASSEASGGSSYNEQFF. The chain carries TRBV10-1 and TRBJ2-1; 8 positions match TRBD1. The CDR3 has 17 residues. Trimming took 2 bases from V and 0 from J; bases not matched to a gene: 6. Germline CDR1 and CDR2: WNHNN and SYGVQD (reference sequence).

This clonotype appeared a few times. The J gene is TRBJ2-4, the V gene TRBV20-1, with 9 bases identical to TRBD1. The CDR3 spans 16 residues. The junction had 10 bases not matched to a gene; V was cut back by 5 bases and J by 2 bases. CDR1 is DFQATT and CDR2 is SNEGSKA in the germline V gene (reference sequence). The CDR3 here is CSALTGGDGSKNIQYF. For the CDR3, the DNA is TGCAGTGCTCTAACAGGGGGCGACGGGTCCAAAAACATTCAGTACTTC.

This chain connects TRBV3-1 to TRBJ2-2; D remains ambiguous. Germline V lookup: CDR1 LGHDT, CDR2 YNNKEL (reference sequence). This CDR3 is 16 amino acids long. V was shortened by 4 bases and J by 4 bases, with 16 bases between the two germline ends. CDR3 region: CASSPLTPTGTGELFF. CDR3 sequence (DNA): TGTGCCAGCAGCCCTCTCACACCTACGGGCACCGGGGAGCTGTTTTTT.

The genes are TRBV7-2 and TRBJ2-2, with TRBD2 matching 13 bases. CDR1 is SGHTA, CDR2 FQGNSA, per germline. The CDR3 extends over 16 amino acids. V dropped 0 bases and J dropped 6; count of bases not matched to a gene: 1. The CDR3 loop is CASSLATSGRAGELFF. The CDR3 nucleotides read TGTGCCAGCAGCTTAGCAACTAGCGGGAGGGCCGGGGAGCTGTTTTTT.

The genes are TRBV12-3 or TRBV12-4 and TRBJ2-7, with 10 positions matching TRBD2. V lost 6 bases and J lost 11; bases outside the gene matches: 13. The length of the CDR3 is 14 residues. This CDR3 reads CASRTGTSDTGEYF. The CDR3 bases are TGTGCCAGCAGGACCGGGACTAGCGACACCGGGGAGTACTTC.